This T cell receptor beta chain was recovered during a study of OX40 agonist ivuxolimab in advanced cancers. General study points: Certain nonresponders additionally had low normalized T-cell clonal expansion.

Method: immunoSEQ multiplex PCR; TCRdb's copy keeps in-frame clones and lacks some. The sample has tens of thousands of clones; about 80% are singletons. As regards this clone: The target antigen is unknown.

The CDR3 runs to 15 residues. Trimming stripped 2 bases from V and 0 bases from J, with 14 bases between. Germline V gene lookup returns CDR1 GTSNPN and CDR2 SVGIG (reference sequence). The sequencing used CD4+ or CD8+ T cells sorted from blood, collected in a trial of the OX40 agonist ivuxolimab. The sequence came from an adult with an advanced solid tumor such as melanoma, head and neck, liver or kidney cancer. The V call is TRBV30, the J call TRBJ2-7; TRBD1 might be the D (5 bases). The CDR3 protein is CAWSWGGTLSYEQYF. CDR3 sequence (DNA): TGTGCCTGGAGTTGGGGCGGCACCCTCTCCTACGAGCAGTACTTC.